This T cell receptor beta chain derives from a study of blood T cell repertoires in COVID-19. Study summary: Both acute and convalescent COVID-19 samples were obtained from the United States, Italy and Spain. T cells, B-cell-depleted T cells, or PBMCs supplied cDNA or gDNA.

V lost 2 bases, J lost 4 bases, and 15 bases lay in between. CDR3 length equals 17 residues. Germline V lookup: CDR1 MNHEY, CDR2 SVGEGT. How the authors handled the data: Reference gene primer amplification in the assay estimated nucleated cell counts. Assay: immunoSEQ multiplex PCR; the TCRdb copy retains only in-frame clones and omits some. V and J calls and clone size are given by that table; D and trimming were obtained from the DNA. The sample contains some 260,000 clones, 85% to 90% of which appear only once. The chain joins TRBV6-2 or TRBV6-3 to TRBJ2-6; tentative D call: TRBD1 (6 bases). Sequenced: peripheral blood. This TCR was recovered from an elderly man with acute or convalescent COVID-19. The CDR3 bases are TGTGCCAGCAGTTACGGGCCAGGGGAGTCCGGGGCCAACGTCCTGACTTTC. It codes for CASSYGPGESGANVLTF.